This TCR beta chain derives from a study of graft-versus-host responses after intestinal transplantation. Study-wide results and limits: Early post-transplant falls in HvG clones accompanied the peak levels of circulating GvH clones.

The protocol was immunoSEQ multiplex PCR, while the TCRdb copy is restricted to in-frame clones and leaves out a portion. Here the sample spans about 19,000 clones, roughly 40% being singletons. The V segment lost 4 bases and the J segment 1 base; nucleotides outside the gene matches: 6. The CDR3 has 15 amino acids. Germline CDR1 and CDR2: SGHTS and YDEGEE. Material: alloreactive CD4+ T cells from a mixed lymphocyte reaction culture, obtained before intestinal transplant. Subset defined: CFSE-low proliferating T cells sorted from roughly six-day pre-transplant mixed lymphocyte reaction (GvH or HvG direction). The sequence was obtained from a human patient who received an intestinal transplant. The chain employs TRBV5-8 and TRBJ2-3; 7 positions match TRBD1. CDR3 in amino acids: CASSRQGSGTDTQYF. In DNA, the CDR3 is TGTGCCAGCAGCCGACAGGGATCTGGCACAGATACGCAGTATTTT.